A selection of T cell receptor beta chains follows, all from one sample in a study of cytomegalovirus exposure and HLA in healthy donors. Assay: immunoSEQ multiplex PCR; the TCRdb copy retains only in-frame clones and omits some. The sample carries around 93,000 clones, around 84% recorded once. The sample was PBMCs. The receptors shown here come from a woman in her 40s in good health and CMV-seronegative. Each CDR3 is given with its conserved first and last residue. Fields, in order: J gene, CDR3 length, D gene, clone size, V gene, CDR3 DNA, CDR3 protein. The D gene is left open where the match is weak. Size is stated for part of the rows, as once, few or many counts, or as a class when the clone is expanded.

TRBJ1-2	14	TRBD1	.	TRBV15	TGTGCCACCAGCAGAGAGAGGGGGACAGGGAGCTACACCTTC	CATSRERGTGSYTF
TRBJ2-7	16	.	once	TRBV15	TGTGCCACCAGCAGCTATACCACAGGGTTCCTCTACGAGCAGTACTTC	CATSSYTTGFLYEQYF
TRBJ2-7	18	TRBD2	.	TRBV7-2	TGTGCCAGCAGCCCGCGGTTAGCGGGGCCCAGCAGCTCCTACGAGCAGTACTTC	CASSPRLAGPSSSYEQYF
TRBJ2-1	13	.	.	TRBV10-1	TGCGCCAGCGCCCTCCCGGGAGCAAATGAGCAGTTCTTC	CASALPGANEQFF
TRBJ2-4	14	.	.	TRBV6-5	TGTGCCAGCAGGAAGACACAGGGGGGGAACATTCAGTACTTC	CASRKTQGGNIQYF
TRBJ2-3	15	.	.	TRBV6-4	TGTGCCAGTCCGACTGAGTTTGTTAGCACAGATACGCAGTATTTT	CASPTEFVSTDTQYF
TRBJ2-1	12	.	.	TRBV10-3	TGTGCCATCAAATCCCCCCCTGTGGAGCAGTTCTTC	CAIKSPPVEQFF
TRBJ1-1	15	TRBD1	.	TRBV28	TGTGCCAGCAGTTTATCGGGGCAGGGGGGAACTGAAGCTTTCTTT	CASSLSGQGGTEAFF
TRBJ2-7	15	TRBD1	few	TRBV5-6	TGTGCCAGCAGCTTAATGGGACAGGGCACCTACGAGCAGTACTTC	CASSLMGQGTYEQYF
TRBJ2-1	12	TRBD2	.	TRBV10-2	TGCGCCGCAGGGCCTAGCGGCAATGAGCAGTTCTTC	CAAGPSGNEQFF
TRBJ1-5	14	.	.	TRBV6-4	TGTGCCAGCAGTGAACTCTATAGCAATCAGCCCCAGCATTTT	CASSELYSNQPQHF
TRBJ2-3	16	TRBD1	.	TRBV6-6	TGTGCCAGCAGTTACAGGACAGGGGGCGGTACAGATACGCAGTATTTT	CASSYRTGGGTDTQYF
TRBJ1-3	15	.	few	TRBV28	TGTGCCAGCAGTTCGTCGACAGGAGCGGGAAACACCATATATTTT	CASSSSTGAGNTIYF
TRBJ1-1	15	.	once	TRBV4-2	TGTGCCAGCAGCCAAGACGCCAGGGGAAAAACTGAAGCTTTCTTT	CASSQDARGKTEAFF
TRBJ2-3	13	.	.	TRBV30	TGTGCCTGGAGTAACGGTCCCACAGATACGCAGTATTTT	CAWSNGPTDTQYF
TRBJ2-7	15	.	once	TRBV28	TGTGCCAGCAGTCCCGGGGTCGGACCTTACTACGAGCAGTACTTC	CASSPGVGPYYEQYF
TRBJ2-7	14	TRBD1	few	TRBV6-6	TGTGCCAGCAACCGACAGGGCGGTACCTACGAGCAGTACTTC	CASNRQGGTYEQYF
TRBJ2-2	16	.	.	TRBV7-6	TGTGCCAGCAGCTTAGAGGGGGACACACGCACCGGGGAGCTGTTTTTT	CASSLEGDTRTGELFF
TRBJ2-1	17	.	.	TRBV5-6	TGTGCCAGCAGCTTTATTAGCTCCGTAAGCTCCTACAATGAGCAGTTCTTC	CASSFISSVSSYNEQFF
TRBJ1-1	13	.	few	TRBV10-2	TGCGCCAGCAGTGACAGGGGTCAGACTGAAGCTTTCTTT	CASSDRGQTEAFF
TRBJ2-2	17	.	.	TRBV11-2	TGTGCCAGCAGACCCATTAACAGGGCCGCGAACACCGGGGAGCTGTTTTTT	CASRPINRAANTGELFF
TRBJ2-1	15	TRBD1	.	TRBV7-9	TGTGCCAGCAGCTTATCAGGGCAGGGGGACAATGAGCAGTTCTTC	CASSLSGQGDNEQFF
TRBJ2-1	12	TRBD2	once	TRBV29-1	TGCAGCGTTGATTTGGGACTATGCAGCCAGTTCTTC	CSVDLGLCSQFF
TRBJ2-3	13	.	.	TRBV28	TGTGCCAGCAGTTTAAGAAATCCAGGTACGCAGTATTTT	CASSLRNPGTQYF
TRBJ1-1	16	TRBD1	.	TRBV7-6	TGTGCCAGCAGCCGATTTACGGACAGGTTGCACACTGAAGCTTTCTTT	CASSRFTDRLHTEAFF
TRBJ1-1	14	.	.	TRBV18	TGTGCCAGCTCATCGCCCGGGGGGAACACTGAAGCTTTCTTT	CASSSPGGNTEAFF
TRBJ2-1	14	TRBD2	.	TRBV2	TGTGCCAGCATTACTCAGCGGGAGTATAATGAGCAGTTCTTC	CASITQREYNEQFF
TRBJ2-1	18	TRBD2	.	TRBV4-2	TGTGCCAGCAGCCAAATTCTAGCGGGAGGGCCCCCCTACAATGAGCAGTTCTTC	CASSQILAGGPPYNEQFF
TRBJ1-2	15	.	.	TRBV6-6	TGTGCCAGCAGTTCCACCGACAATTTTAACTATGGCTACACCTTC	CASSSTDNFNYGYTF
TRBJ1-4	15	.	.	TRBV5-1	TGCGCCAGCAGCTTGAGTCCGGGATTCAATGAAAAACTGTTTTTT	CASSLSPGFNEKLFF
TRBJ2-1	14	TRBD1	.	TRBV19	TGTGCCAGTAGTCTCGGGACAGGGGGCATGGTGCAGTTCTTC	CASSLGTGGMVQFF
TRBJ2-4	14	.	.	TRBV6-1	TGTGCCAGCAGTGAAGGTCAGGGGGGAAACATTCAGTACTTC	CASSEGQGGNIQYF
TRBJ1-2	15	.	few	TRBV6-6	TGTGCCAGCAGCTTAGCAGGGAATTCTAACTATGGCTACACCTTC	CASSLAGNSNYGYTF
TRBJ2-7	11	.	once	TRBV27	TGTGCCAGCAGTTTAGGCCACGAGCAGTACTTC	CASSLGHEQYF
TRBJ2-1	15	.	.	TRBV6-5	TGTGCCAGCAGTTCTCAGGAAAAGAACGACAATGAGCAGTTCTTC	CASSSQEKNDNEQFF
TRBJ1-5	13	.	.	TRBV28	TGTGCCAGCATGAGCCCGTCTTTCAAGCCCCAGCATTTT	CASMSPSFKPQHF
TRBJ2-5	13	.	.	TRBV10-3	TGTGCCGCAGGCAGGGGGGAGGAAGAGACCCAGTACTTC	CAAGRGEEETQYF
TRBJ2-3	18	TRBD1	.	TRBV10-3	TGTGCCATCATCCCTTCGGGACAGGTAACTTTAAGCACAGATACGCAGTATTTT	CAIIPSGQVTLSTDTQYF
TRBJ1-5	14	.	few	TRBV10-2	TGCGCCAGCAGTGATTGGGGCAGCAATCAGCCCCAGCATTTT	CASSDWGSNQPQHF
TRBJ1-1	14	.	few	TRBV5-1	TGCGCCAGCAGCTTGGAGACGGGGAGAGGTGAAGCTTTCTTT	CASSLETGRGEAFF
TRBJ1-5	13	TRBD1	.	TRBV10-2	TGCGCCAGCAGACCGGGACAGAATCAGCCCCAGCATTTT	CASRPGQNQPQHF
TRBJ1-4	15	TRBD1	once	TRBV9	TGTGCCAGCAGCGTAGCTCCGACAGGGAATGAAAAACTGTTTTTT	CASSVAPTGNEKLFF
TRBJ1-1	13	.	.	TRBV28	TGTGCCAGCAGTTTAGGGACACGCACTGAAGCTTTCTTT	CASSLGTRTEAFF
TRBJ1-3	14	.	.	TRBV5-6	TGTGCCAGCACTCAGCTGGGCGATGAAAACACCATATATTTT	CASTQLGDENTIYF
TRBJ2-7	13	TRBD1	.	TRBV5-1	TGCGCCAGCAGCTTGGGACAGGGTATGGAGCAGTACTTC	CASSLGQGMEQYF
TRBJ2-5	14	TRBD2	.	TRBV7-2	TGTGCCAGCAGCTTAGGGGGACTAGATGGGACCCAGTACTTC	CASSLGGLDGTQYF